A selection of T cell receptor beta chains follows, all from one sample in a study of T cell clones after liver transplantation. TCRdb's copy holds only in-frame clones and misses some; the assay was immunoSEQ multiplex PCR. Of roughly 20,000 clones in the sample, 80% are singletons; the top ten hold approximately 35%. Source: CD8+ T cells from blood, taken about 50 months after liver transplant. The receptors originated from a human patient who received a liver transplant. The graft donor may be the source of some T cells. Both conserved end residues are part of each CDR3. The D gene is left open where the match is weak. The size entry is marked missing in some rows and otherwise reads once, few, many or a size class.

j_call d_call v_call clone_size cdr3_nt cdr3_aa
TRBJ2-3 . TRBV6-1 . TGTGCCATCTCTTACCGGGACACAGATACGCAGTATTTT CAISYRDTDTQYF
TRBJ1-5 TRBD1 TRBV28 few TGTGCCAGCAGACCTCGGACAGGGCGATTCGTGCAGCCCCAGCATTTT CASRPRTGRFVQPQHF
TRBJ2-2 . TRBV6-8 . TGTGCCAGCAGTTACCCCGGGGAGCTGTTTTTT CASSYPGELFF
TRBJ2-3 TRBD1 TRBV28 . TGTGCCAGCAGTGCCGGGACAGTCACAGATACGCAGTATTTT CASSAGTVTDTQYF
TRBJ1-1 . TRBV2 . TGTGCCAGCTTGGATGGACAAACTGAAGCTTTCTTT CASLDGQTEAFF
TRBJ1-1 TRBD1 TRBV7-9 . TGTGCCAGCAGTTACCGTAGCGGACAGGGTGCAGCTTTCTTT CASSYRSGQGAAFF
TRBJ2-7 . TRBV11-2 . TGTGCCAGCAGCTTAGTCCAAGGACGAACCTACGAGCAGTACTTC CASSLVQGRTYEQYF
TRBJ2-1 . TRBV5-6 many TGTGCCAGCAGCCCCTTGACAGGCGACCATGAGCAGTTCTTC CASSPLTGDHEQFF
TRBJ1-2 . TRBV19 once TGTGCCAGTAACGACCGGGCCAGGACCCTGTATGGCTACACCTTC CASNDRARTLYGYTF
TRBJ2-3 TRBD1 TRBV11-2 . TGTGCCAGCAGCCGAGGGACAGGGGGTATCTATACGCAGTATTTT CASSRGTGGIYTQYF
TRBJ2-5 TRBD2 TRBV14 . TGTGCCAGCAGCCAGATTCCGGGACTAGCGGGAAAGCGGGGAGAGACCCAGTACTTC CASSQIPGLAGKRGETQYF
TRBJ1-1 TRBD1 TRBV6-6 . TGTGCCAGCAGTTCCAGGGGGCGAGGTGAAGCTTTCTTT CASSSRGRGEAFF
TRBJ1-2 . TRBV5-8 . TGTGCCAGCAGCGCCGGGACGAGAAGGTGGAATGGCTACACCTTC CASSAGTRRWNGYTF
TRBJ2-1 TRBD2 TRBV4-3 . TGCGCCAGCAGCCCGAGCCCCGGGACTAGCGGGGGGAGGAATGAGCAGTTCTTC CASSPSPGTSGGRNEQFF
TRBJ1-1 . TRBV21-1 . TGTGCCAGCCTAAAAAAGGTACACCGTTTCAACACTGAAGCTTTCTTT CASLKKVHRFNTEAFF
TRBJ2-7 TRBD1 TRBV7-9 medium-sized TGTGCCAGCAGCGGAGGGGATGGACAGGGAGCGAACGAGCAGTACTTC CASSGGDGQGANEQYF
TRBJ2-6 . TRBV15 . TGTGCCACCAGACGGAGGGACACTGGGGCCAACGTCCTGACTTTC CATRRRDTGANVLTF
TRBJ1-1 . TRBV9 . TGTGCCAGCAGCGTAGGCGGGGGGGCCGGCACTGAAGCTTTCTTT CASSVGGGAGTEAFF
TRBJ2-7 TRBD1 TRBV5-6 . TGTGCCAGCAGCCCGAACAGGGGTCGCGAGCAGTACTTC CASSPNRGREQYF
TRBJ2-5 . TRBV4-3 . TGCGCCAGCAGCCAAGGTCTTGGGCCCCAAGAGACCCAGTACTTC CASSQGLGPQETQYF
TRBJ2-1 TRBD2 TRBV27 . TGTGCCAGCAGTCAAACTAGCGGGGCCTACAATGAGCAGTTCTTC CASSQTSGAYNEQFF
TRBJ1-5 . TRBV6-5 . TGTGCCAGCAGTTACATTCCAGGGTCTAATCAGCCCCAGCATTTT CASSYIPGSNQPQHF
TRBJ2-2 . TRBV5-4 . TGTGCCAGCACACGAAGCGAAAACACCGGGGAGCTGTTTTTT CASTRSENTGELFF
TRBJ1-3 . TRBV10-3 . TGTGCCATCAGTGACGTCGTGGGACTTCACTCTGGAAACACCATATATTTT CAISDVVGLHSGNTIYF
TRBJ2-1 . TRBV18 few TGTGCCAGCTCACCGGTTCTGGGACCGACCGATGAGCAGTTCTTC CASSPVLGPTDEQFF
TRBJ2-1 TRBD2 TRBV6-5 . TGTGCCAGCAGTTACTCGACGGGGGGAGTACATGAGCAGTTCTTC CASSYSTGGVHEQFF
TRBJ2-1 . TRBV6-1 once TGTGCCAGCAGGACGGAGCTGAGCTCCTACAATGAGCAGTTCTTC CASRTELSSYNEQFF
TRBJ1-5 . TRBV7-8 . TGTGCCAGCAGCTTAGGGGGGGATTGGCGCAATCAGCCCCAGCATTTT CASSLGGDWRNQPQHF
TRBJ2-3 TRBD2 TRBV7-2 . TGTGCCAGCACCTTAGCGGGGGCCGTCACAGATACGCAGTATTTT CASTLAGAVTDTQYF
TRBJ2-7 TRBD1 TRBV27 . TGTGCCAGCAGTTTCGGCCAGGGGGTTAATGAGCAGTACTTC CASSFGQGVNEQYF
TRBJ2-1 . TRBV7-6 . TGTGCCAGCAGCTTAATTCTCGGGTCGAACAATGAGCAGTTCTTC CASSLILGSNNEQFF
TRBJ2-2 TRBD2 TRBV4-1 . TGCGCCAGCAGCCAAGATTTTCTCCCCGCCCCTAGCGGGGGGAACACCGGGGAGCTGTTTTTT CASSQDFLPAPSGGNTGELFF
TRBJ2-7 TRBD2 TRBV11-1 . TGTGCCAGCAGCCTAGGACTAGCGGGAGGGTTTACCTACGAGCAGTACTTC CASSLGLAGGFTYEQYF
TRBJ2-7 . TRBV6-6 . TGTGCCAGCAGTTACTCCGATACGGGCTACGAGCAGTACTTC CASSYSDTGYEQYF
TRBJ2-7 . TRBV19 once TGTGCCAGTAGTATTGGACACGCCTACGAGCAGTACTTC CASSIGHAYEQYF
TRBJ2-7 . TRBV6-5 . TGTGCCAGCAGTCCACTGACAGGCCTCTACGAGCAGTACTTC CASSPLTGLYEQYF
TRBJ1-5 . TRBV10-3 . TGTGCCATCAGTGAGGGGAAGGGGAGACAGCCCCAGCATTTT CAISEGKGRQPQHF
TRBJ1-2 TRBD1 TRBV13 . TGTGCCAGCAGTCAAGGGACAGGCAGATATGGCTACACCTTC CASSQGTGRYGYTF
TRBJ2-2 . TRBV5-4 . TGTGCCAGCAGCTTGGACGGCTCTCGGACCGGGGAGCTGTTTTTT CASSLDGSRTGELFF
TRBJ1-5 . TRBV4-3 . TGCGCCAGCAGCCCAGAACACAGGGGCAATCAGCCCCAGCATTTT CASSPEHRGNQPQHF
TRBJ1-5 . TRBV15 . TGTGCCACCAGCAGAGAAAGGGGCTGGCCCCAGCATTTT CATSRERGWPQHF
TRBJ1-1 . TRBV30 . TGTGCCTGGAGTATAGCAGCTCCGAACACTGAAGCTTTCTTT CAWSIAAPNTEAFF
TRBJ2-1 . TRBV4-2 . TGTGCCAGCAGCCAGGTAGACGGGGGCAATGAGCAGTTCTTC CASSQVDGGNEQFF
TRBJ2-6 . TRBV28 . TGTGCCAGCAGTCCCCAGGGGTCTGAGGCCAACGTCCTGACTTTC CASSPQGSEANVLTF
TRBJ2-7 TRBD1 TRBV4-3 . TGCGCCAGCAGCCAGGACAGGTACGACTCCTACGAGCAGTACTTC CASSQDRYDSYEQYF
TRBJ2-7 . TRBV6-1 many TGTGCCAGCAGTGATTTTGGTTACGAGCAGTACTTC CASSDFGYEQYF
TRBJ1-6 TRBD1 TRBV7-3 medium-sized TGTGCCAGCAGCCCGCTCCGACAGGGGGTAACCTATAATTCACCCCTCCACTTT CASSPLRQGVTYNSPLHF
TRBJ2-2 TRBD2 TRBV7-2 . TGTGCCAGCAGCCGGACTTCTAGCGGGGGCACCGGGGAGCTGTTTTTT CASSRTSSGGTGELFF
TRBJ2-5 TRBD2 TRBV29-1 . TGCAGCGTCTCCGGCGGACTAGCGGGGGGGACGCAAGAGACCCAGTACTTC CSVSGGLAGGTQETQYF
TRBJ2-2 . TRBV2 . TGTGCCAGCAGTGCGGGGCCGAACACCGGGGAGCTGTTTTTT CASSAGPNTGELFF
TRBJ1-2 TRBD1 TRBV5-4 . TGTGCCAGCAGCCCTTGGACAGGTGGCTACACCTTC CASSPWTGGYTF
TRBJ1-4 . TRBV5-4 . TGTGCCAGCAGCTTGGCCGCGGGGGCGGGGGAAAAACTGTTTTTT CASSLAAGAGEKLFF
TRBJ1-5 . TRBV28 . TGTGCCAGCAGTTTTCTAAGGACAAATGTTTATCAGCCCCAGCATTTT CASSFLRTNVYQPQHF